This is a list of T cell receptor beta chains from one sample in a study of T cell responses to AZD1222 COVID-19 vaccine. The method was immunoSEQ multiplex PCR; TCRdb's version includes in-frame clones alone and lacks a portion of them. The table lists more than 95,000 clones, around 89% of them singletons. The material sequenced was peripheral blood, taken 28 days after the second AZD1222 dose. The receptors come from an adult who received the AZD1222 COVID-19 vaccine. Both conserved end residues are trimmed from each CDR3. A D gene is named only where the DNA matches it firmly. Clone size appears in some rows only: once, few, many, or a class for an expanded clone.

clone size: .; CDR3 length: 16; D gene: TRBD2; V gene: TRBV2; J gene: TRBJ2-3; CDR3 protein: ASSAGTSGAGGTDTQY
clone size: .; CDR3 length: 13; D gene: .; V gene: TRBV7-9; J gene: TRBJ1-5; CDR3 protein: ASSSTGTTHQPQH
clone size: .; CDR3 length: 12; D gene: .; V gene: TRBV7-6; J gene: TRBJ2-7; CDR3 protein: ASSPENRPYEQY
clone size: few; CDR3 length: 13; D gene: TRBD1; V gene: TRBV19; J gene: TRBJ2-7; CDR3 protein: ASRPGTGGTYEQY
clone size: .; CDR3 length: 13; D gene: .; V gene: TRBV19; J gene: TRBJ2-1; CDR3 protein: ASSILVNSYNEQF
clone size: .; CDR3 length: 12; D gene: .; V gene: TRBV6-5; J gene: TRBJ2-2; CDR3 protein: ASSLGGEAGELF
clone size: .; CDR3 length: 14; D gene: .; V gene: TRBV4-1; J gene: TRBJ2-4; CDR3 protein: ASSGLGFLAKNIQY
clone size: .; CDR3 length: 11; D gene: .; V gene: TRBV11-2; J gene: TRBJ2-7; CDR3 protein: ASSMGSPHEQY
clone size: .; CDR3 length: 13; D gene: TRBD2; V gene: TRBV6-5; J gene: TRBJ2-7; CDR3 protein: ASSYRTSGSYEQY
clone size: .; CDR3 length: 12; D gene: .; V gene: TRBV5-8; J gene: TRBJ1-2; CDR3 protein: ASSPWEGGYGYT
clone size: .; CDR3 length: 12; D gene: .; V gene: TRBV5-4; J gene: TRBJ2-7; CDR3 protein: ASSLGPNGYEQY
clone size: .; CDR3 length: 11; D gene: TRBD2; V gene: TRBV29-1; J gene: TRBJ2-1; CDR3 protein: SVVTSGYNEQF
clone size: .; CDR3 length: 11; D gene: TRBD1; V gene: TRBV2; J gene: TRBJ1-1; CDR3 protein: AVHRDRGTEAF
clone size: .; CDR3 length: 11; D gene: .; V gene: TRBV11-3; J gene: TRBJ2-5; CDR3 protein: ASRSGYQETQY
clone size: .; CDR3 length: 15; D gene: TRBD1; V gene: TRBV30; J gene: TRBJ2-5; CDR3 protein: AWSHKYGTGVVETQY
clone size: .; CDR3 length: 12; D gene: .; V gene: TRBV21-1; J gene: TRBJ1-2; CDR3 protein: ASSKGGIGYGYT
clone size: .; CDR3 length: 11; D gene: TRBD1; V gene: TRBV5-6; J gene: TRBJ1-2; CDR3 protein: ASSLTGQGLLA
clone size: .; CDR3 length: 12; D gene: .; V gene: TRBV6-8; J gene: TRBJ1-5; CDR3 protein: ASNGGRAGQPQH
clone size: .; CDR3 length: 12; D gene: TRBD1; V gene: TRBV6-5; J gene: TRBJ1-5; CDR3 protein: ASSLDREPQPQH
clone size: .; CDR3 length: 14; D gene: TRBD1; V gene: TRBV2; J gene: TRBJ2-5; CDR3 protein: ASSEPTGTGGETQY
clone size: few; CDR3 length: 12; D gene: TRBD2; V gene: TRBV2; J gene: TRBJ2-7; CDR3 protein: ASSELAGGVEQY
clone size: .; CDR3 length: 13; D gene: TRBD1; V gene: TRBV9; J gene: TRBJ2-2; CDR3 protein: ASRKTGGATGELF
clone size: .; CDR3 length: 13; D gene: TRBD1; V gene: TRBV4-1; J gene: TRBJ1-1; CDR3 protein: ASSQIGTGNTEAF
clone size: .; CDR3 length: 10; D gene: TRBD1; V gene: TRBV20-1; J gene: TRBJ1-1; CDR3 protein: SASKGAGEAF
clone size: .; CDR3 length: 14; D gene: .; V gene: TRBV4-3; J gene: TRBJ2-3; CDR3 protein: ASSPTTSGDTDTQY
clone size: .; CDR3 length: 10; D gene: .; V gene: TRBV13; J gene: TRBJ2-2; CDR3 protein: ASSLETGELF
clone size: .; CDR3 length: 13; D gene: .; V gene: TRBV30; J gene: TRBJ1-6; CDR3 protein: AWSVEDRDNSPLH
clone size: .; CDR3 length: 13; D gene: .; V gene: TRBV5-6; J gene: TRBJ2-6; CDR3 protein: ASSLKGSGANVLT
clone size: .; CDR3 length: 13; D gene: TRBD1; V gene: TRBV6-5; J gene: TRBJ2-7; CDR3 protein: ASSPTGTATYEQY
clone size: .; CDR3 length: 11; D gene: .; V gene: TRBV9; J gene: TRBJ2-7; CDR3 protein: ASPEGESYEQY
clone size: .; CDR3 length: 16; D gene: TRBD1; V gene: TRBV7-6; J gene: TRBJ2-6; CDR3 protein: ASSLVQGQATGANVLT
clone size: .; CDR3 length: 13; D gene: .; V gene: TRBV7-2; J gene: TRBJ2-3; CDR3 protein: ASSLVVGVADTQY
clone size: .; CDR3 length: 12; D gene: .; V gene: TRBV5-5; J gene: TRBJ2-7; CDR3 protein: ASSLTWPSYEQY
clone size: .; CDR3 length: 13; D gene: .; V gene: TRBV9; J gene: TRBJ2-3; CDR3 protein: ASSSGTGRTDTQY
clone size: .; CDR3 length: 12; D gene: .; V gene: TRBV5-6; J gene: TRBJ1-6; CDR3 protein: ASSFRGTNSPLH
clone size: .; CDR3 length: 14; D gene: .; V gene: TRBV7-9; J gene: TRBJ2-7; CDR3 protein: ASSSNKETWAFEQY
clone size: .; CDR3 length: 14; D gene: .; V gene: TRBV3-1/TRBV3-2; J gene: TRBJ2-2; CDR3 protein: ASSQGEGANTGELF
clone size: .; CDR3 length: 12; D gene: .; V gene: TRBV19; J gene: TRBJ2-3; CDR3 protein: ASSMRAGADTQY
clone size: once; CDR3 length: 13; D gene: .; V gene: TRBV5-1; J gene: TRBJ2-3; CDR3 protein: ASTRIRGSTDTQY
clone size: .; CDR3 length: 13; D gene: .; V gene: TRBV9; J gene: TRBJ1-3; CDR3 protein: ASSVSNHPGNTIY
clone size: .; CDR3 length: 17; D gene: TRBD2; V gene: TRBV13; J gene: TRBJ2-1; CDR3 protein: ASSSRTSGGAESYNEQF
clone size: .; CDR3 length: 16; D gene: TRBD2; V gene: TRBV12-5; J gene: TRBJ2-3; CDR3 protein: ASGLASGRVSYTDTQY